The T cell receptor (beta chain) described here comes from a study of T-cell memory formation after mild COVID-19. The CDR3 loop spans 16 amino acids. The ends were cut back, 1 base at V and 0 bases at J, with 11 bases in the middle. Germline V gene lookup returns CDR1 ENHRY and CDR2 SYGVKD. One entry per CDR3 protein results from TCRdb running MiXCR on the 5' RACE reads. The sample includes about 320,000 distinct CDR3 sequences, 13% to 15% seen only once; the top ten take 21%. This sequence originates from a man between 18 and 35 years old who had mild COVID-19 (a few samples of this study predate the infection). Cell type and time point are not known. Sequenced sample: PBMCs or a T cell subset sorted from them (not recorded which). V usage is TRBV10-3 and J usage is TRBJ2-3, with D maybe TRBD1 (6 bases). DNA for the CDR3: TGTGCCATCAGTGAGTTTGTGGGGGCTAGCACAGATACGCAGTATTTT. Translated: CAISEFVGASTDTQYF.